Below, 15 T cell receptor beta chains from the same sample are listed, as sequenced in a study of T cells in Graves' hyperthyroidism and ophthalmopathy. Amplification of TCR beta CDR3 regions used RNA as the template. Initially, a first-round RT-PCR of the TCR CDR3 employed the HTBI primer set. MiXCR, run by TCRdb on the multiplex PCR reads, gives a single entry per CDR3 protein. This table holds about 210,000 distinct CDR3 sequences, approximately 17% found once. The sequencing input was blood. The receptor source for this set is a man in his forties or fifties with Graves' hyperthyroidism.

Ten or more counts support this clonotype. The chain is built from TRBV5-1 and TRBJ2-1; 11 bases map to TRBD2. CDR3 size: 15 residues. Looked up from germline, CDR1 is SGHRS and CDR2 is YFSETQ. V was clipped by 4 bases and J by 4 bases; unmatched bases: 4. DNA for the CDR3: TGCGCCAGCAGCCCGGGACTAGCGGATTACAATGAGCAGTTCTTC. Its translation is CASSPGLADYNEQFF.

This clonotype was counted many times. The chain uses TRBV6-1 and TRBJ2-7; D gene unclear. The CDR3 extends over 11 amino acids. CDR1 MNHNS and CDR2 SASEGT come from the germline V gene. V lost 4 bases and J 4 bases, leaving 5 bases between the germline ends. CDR3 loop: CASSGWYEQYF. The CDR3 DNA follows: TGTGCCAGCAGTGGATGGTACGAGCAGTACTTC.

For this clonotype: It may be a read error: a sequence one base away is much more abundant. V usage is TRBV3-1 and J usage is TRBJ2-3, with 9 positions matching TRBD2. The CDR3 is 16 residues long. With V trimmed by 7 bases and J by 5 bases, 13 bases remained unmatched. Germline CDR1 and CDR2: LGHDT and YNNKEL (reference sequence). CDR3 sequence (DNA): TGTGCCAGCAACCAGGCCAGCGGTAGCGGGAGAGATACGCAGTATTTT. It yields the protein CASNQASGSGRDTQYF.

This clonotype was seen a handful of times. This chain joins TRBV10-3 and TRBJ2-2; 7 bases fit TRBD2. The CDR3 loop spans 14 amino acids. Germline V gene lookup returns CDR1 ENHRY and CDR2 SYGVKD. V was clipped by 6 bases and J by 1 base; unmatched bases: 2. CDR3 protein: CAIRASGNTGELFF. CDR3 DNA: TGTGCCATCAGGGCTAGCGGGAACACCGGGGAGCTGTTTTTT.

The chain employs TRBV7-9 and TRBJ2-7; a weak D match, TRBD1 (6 bases). Trimming stripped 7 bases from V and 3 bases from J, with 13 bases between. This CDR3 contains 13 residues. Germline lookup yields CDR1 SEHNR and CDR2 FQNEAQ (reference sequence). CDR3 protein: CASTRTAFYEQYF. The CDR3 coding sequence is TGTGCCAGCACCCGGACAGCCTTCTACGAGCAGTACTTC.

This clonotype was found many times. The V call is TRBV30, the J call TRBJ2-3; D not resolved. The V gene lost 4 bases and the J gene lost 3 bases, with 5 bases spanning the gap. CDR3 length equals 11 residues. CDR1 GTSNPN and CDR2 SVGIG come from the germline V gene (reference sequence). The CDR3 sequence is CAWTTTDTQYF. As DNA, the CDR3 is TGTGCCTGGACTACTACAGATACGCAGTATTTT. The whole variable domain, filled in from reference TRBV30 and TRBJ2-3, reads SQTIHQWPATLVQPVGSPLSLECTVEGTSNPNLYWYRQAAGRGLQLLFYSVGIGQISSEVPQNLSASRPQDRQFILSSKKLLLSDSGFYLCAWTTTDTQYFGPGTRLTVL.

This clonotype was counted many times. The chain couples TRBV15 to TRBJ2-1; 10 bases align to TRBD2. The CDR3 is made up of 15 amino acids. With V trimmed by 6 bases and J by 1 base, 3 bases remained unmatched. Germline V gene lookup returns CDR1 LNHNV and CDR2 YYDKDF (reference sequence). DNA for the CDR3: TGTGCCACCAGACCTAGCGGGAGTTCCTACAATGAGCAGTTCTTC. Its protein product is CATRPSGSSYNEQFF.

This clonotype has at least ten counts. The chain combines TRBV6-2 or TRBV6-3 with TRBJ2-5, with 9 positions matching TRBD2. J was trimmed by 3 bases and V by 5 bases; bases with no gene match: 10. Germline CDR1 MNHEY, CDR2 SVGEGT. This CDR3 has 16 residues. CDR3 loop: CASSRPPGLAKETQYF. The CDR3 region has the DNA TGTGCCAGCAGTAGACCACCGGGACTAGCAAAAGAGACCCAGTACTTC.

Turning to this clonotype: This could be a read error, since a much larger clone is one nucleotide away. The gene calls are TRBV7-9 and TRBJ2-5; 7 nucleotides align to TRBD1. The junction had 5 bases not matched to a gene; V was cut back by 5 bases and J by 5 bases. Germline CDR1 is SEHNR and CDR2 is FQNEAQ (reference sequence). The CDR3 totals 13 residues. The CDR3 nucleotides read TGTGCCAGCAGCCTACAGGGGTGGGAGACCCAGTACTTC. This sequence encodes CASSLQGWETQYF.

The rearrangement joins TRBV20-1 to TRBJ1-5, with D hard to call. V was trimmed by 0 bases and J by 0 bases, leaving 9 bases between them. CDR1 and CDR2 (germline): DFQATT, SNEGSKA (reference sequence). The CDR3 is made up of 15 amino acids. The CDR3 sequence is CSARDWAGSNQPQHF. The DNA for the CDR3 is TGCAGTGCTAGAGATTGGGCGGGTAGCAATCAGCCCCAGCATTTT.

This clonotype was seen more than once but under ten times. This clone may be a read error of a much larger clone one base away. The chain is built from TRBV5-1 and TRBJ2-4; no definite D call. Germline lookup yields CDR1 SGHRS and CDR2 YFSETQ. There are 13 residues in the CDR3. CDR3 sequence: CASRVYGKSIQYF. The CDR3, as DNA: TGCGCCAGCAGGGTTTACGGAAAAAGCATTCAGTACTTC.

V is TRBV20-1 and J is TRBJ2-7; 7 bases are shared with TRBD1. The CDR3 runs 14 residues. Germline trimming cut 1 base from V and 2 bases from J; bases unmatched to any gene: 5. Germline V CDR1 and CDR2: DFQATT, SNEGSKA (reference sequence). CDR3 coding DNA: TGCAGTGCTAGAGGGGGGACAGTAGCCTACGAGCAGTACTTC. It codes for CSARGGTVAYEQYF.

This chain links TRBV14 with TRBJ2-2; 8 nucleotides match TRBD1. Germline CDR1 and CDR2: SGHDN and FVKESK. CDR3 length equals 16 residues. The ends lost 1 base at V and 7 bases at J; junction bases unmatched: 8. The CDR3 nucleotides read TGTGCCAGCAGCCAAGTGGCAGGGGGCGCGAACGGGGAGCTGTTTTTT. Its protein is CASSQVAGGANGELFF.

This clonotype occurred many times. V and J are TRBV7-9 and TRBJ2-3, with D tentatively TRBD1 (5 bases). The CDR3 runs to 15 residues. V lost 8 bases, J lost 2 bases, and 17 bases lay in between. Germline assignment: CDR1 SEHNR and CDR2 FQNEAQ (reference sequence). Here the CDR3 DNA reads TGTGCCAGCGATAGGGCAGGGCTGTTCACAGATACGCAGTATTTT. The encoded protein is CASDRAGLFTDTQYF.

In its sample, this clonotype was seen many times. DNA for the CDR3: TGTGCCAGCAGTTTAGGTCACCCGGCGGAGACCCAGTACTTC. This sequence encodes CASSLGHPAETQYF. V gene TRBV12-3 or TRBV12-4 combines with J gene TRBJ2-5; D unresolved. CDR3 length: 14 residues. V lost 1 base, J lost 5 bases, and 11 bases lay in between.